The 16 T cell receptor beta chains reported below all come from one sample, sequenced in a study of lymphopenia after photon versus proton radiotherapy. The method was immunoSEQ multiplex PCR; TCRdb's version includes in-frame clones alone and lacks a portion of them. The sample comprises some 55,000 clones, around 88% of which are singletons, and just under 30% rests with the top ten. This material consisted of peripheral blood, taken from a patient treated with photon-based radiotherapy. All receptors derive from a man in his fifties or sixties with gastric cancer.

The chain couples TRBV6-1 to TRBJ1-3, with 8 bases aligning to TRBD1. With 6 bases clipped from V and 0 bases from J, the junction kept 4 bases outside the gene matches. The CDR3 contains 15 residues. The germline V gene encodes CDR1 MNHNS and CDR2 SASEGT. The CDR3 DNA reads TGTGCCAGCAGGGGTACAGGGGGCTCTGGAAACACCATATATTTT. This codes for CASRGTGGSGNTIYF.

This chain joins TRBV19 and TRBJ2-7, with 7 positions matching TRBD1. Germline V gene lookup returns CDR1 LNHDA and CDR2 SQIVND (reference sequence). The length of the CDR3 is 13 residues. V lost 4 bases and J lost 7; bases outside the gene matches: 7. As DNA, the CDR3 is TGTGCCAGTAGTACCAGACAGGGTGGGGAGCAGTACTTC. Translating gives CASSTRQGGEQYF.

V is TRBV28 and J is TRBJ2-7; no clear D gene. Germline V gene data show CDR1 as MDHEN and CDR2 as SYDVKM. This CDR3 is built from 14 residues. The V end was cut by 2 bases, the J end by 3 bases, with 11 bases between. The CDR3 spells CASSLEAVFYEQYF. The CDR3 coding sequence is TGTGCCAGCAGTTTAGAGGCCGTCTTCTACGAGCAGTACTTC.

This clone is a singleton in its sample. V and J are TRBV28 and TRBJ1-4, with unresolved D. There are 15 residues in the CDR3. Trimming pared 7 bases from V and 2 bases from J, leaving 14 bases between. CDR1 is MDHEN and CDR2 is SYDVKM in the germline V gene. The CDR3 DNA follows: TGTGCCAGCACCCTTTTGCAACGGACTAATGAAAAACTGTTTTTT. Protein: CASTLLQRTNEKLFF.

This clone was seen a few times. The chain links TRBV27 to TRBJ2-7; no clear D. Germline V gives CDR1 MNHEY, CDR2 SMNVEV (reference sequence). V was trimmed by 8 bases and J by 1 base, leaving 9 bases between them. CDR3 length: 12 residues. This chain's CDR3 is CASESRSYEQYF. CDR3 DNA sequence: TGTGCCAGCGAGTCACGATCCTACGAGCAGTACTTC.

Concerning this clone itself: Other DNA sequences in the sample encode the same CDR3. This CDR3 is CASSLGDRAYNEQFF. The DNA for the CDR3 is TGTGCCAGCAGCTTAGGGGACAGAGCCTACAATGAGCAGTTCTTC. The genes are TRBV7-9 and TRBJ2-1, with 7 bases lining up with TRBD1. CDR1 and CDR2 (germline): SEHNR, FQNEAQ (reference sequence). The CDR3 extends over 15 amino acids. V lost 1 base and J lost 2; bases outside the gene matches: 2.

J is TRBJ2-2 and V is TRBV27; no definite D call. Per the germline V gene, CDR1 is MNHEY and CDR2 is SMNVEV (reference sequence). This CDR3 spans 14 amino acids. V lost 3 bases to trimming and J lost 7 bases, with 12 bases between them. CDR3 sequence (DNA): TGTGCCAGCAGTTTTGGATTGAGGATCGGGGAGCTGTTTTTT. This sequence encodes CASSFGLRIGELFF.

This sequence joins TRBV7-2 and TRBJ1-2; D possibly corresponds to TRBD1 (5 bases). Between the trimmed V and J ends, which lost 2 bases and 6 bases, there was a span of 10 bases. The germline V gene encodes CDR1 SGHTA and CDR2 FQGNSA. CDR3 size: 13 residues. CDR3 amino acids: CASSLSLGDGYTF. CDR3 in DNA: TGTGCCAGCAGCTTATCTTTAGGGGATGGCTACACCTTC.

The genes are TRBV4-3 and TRBJ2-2; D is ambiguous. Between the trimmed V and J ends, which lost 0 bases and 5 bases, there was a span of 16 bases. Germline assignment: CDR1 LGHNA and CDR2 YSLEER. CDR3 length: 17 amino acids. As DNA, the CDR3 is TGCGCCAGCAGCCAAGATGGTTGGCTAGATGAGACCGGGGAGCTGTTTTTT. Residues: CASSQDGWLDETGELFF.

The chain joins TRBV5-4 to TRBJ1-4, with a weak D call TRBD1 (5 bases). Germline V gene lookup returns CDR1 SGHNT and CDR2 YYREEE (reference sequence). V was cut by 0 bases and J by 0 bases, with 6 bases left in between. The CDR3 contains 15 residues. DNA for the CDR3: TGTGCCAGCAGCTTGGGGGGGACAACTAATGAAAAACTGTTTTTT. This encodes CASSLGGTTNEKLFF.

The chain uses TRBV7-2 and TRBJ1-2; TRBD1 aligns across 8 bases. The trim removed 5 bases at V and 3 bases at J, leaving 8 bases unmatched. The CDR3 loop spans 15 amino acids. Germline CDR1 SGHTA, CDR2 FQGNSA. The CDR3 protein is CASSPARGQDYGYTF. For the CDR3, the DNA is TGTGCCAGCAGCCCGGCCAGGGGGCAGGACTATGGCTACACCTTC.

The rearrangement uses TRBV21-1 and TRBJ2-6; TRBD1, the D gene given by the table, was not confirmed from the DNA. TRBV21-1 is labeled a pseudogene. This CDR3 is 16 amino acids long. CDR3 nucleotide sequence: TGTGCCAGCAGGGACAGGGATGTCGCTGGGGCCAACGTCCTGACTTTC. This gives the protein CASRDRDVAGANVLTF.

This clone was detected only once. This chain links TRBV7-8 with TRBJ1-5, with no clear D. Germline V CDR1 and CDR2: SGHVS, FQNEAQ. With 2 bases removed from V and 2 bases from J, the gap between germline ends came to 10 bases. There are 15 residues in the CDR3. CDR3 sequence: CASSLMSLGNQPQHF. The CDR3 nucleotides are TGTGCCAGCAGCTTAATGAGTTTGGGCAATCAGCCCCAGCATTTT. The complete variable domain, with remaining parts taken from reference TRBV7-8 and TRBJ1-5, reads GAGVSQSPRYKVAKRGQDVALRCDPISGHVSLFWYQQALGQGPEFLTYFQNEAQLDKSGLPSDRFFAERPEGSVSTLKIQRTQQEDSAVYLCASSLMSLGNQPQHFGDGTRLSIL.

The CDR3: CASSPTDASGTDNEQFF. In DNA, the CDR3 is TGTGCCAGCAGCCCTACCGACGCTAGCGGGACGGACAATGAGCAGTTCTTC. The rearrangement links TRBV4-2 to TRBJ2-1, with 9 positions matching TRBD2. CDR3 length equals 17 residues. CDR1 and CDR2 from the germline V gene are LGHNA and YNFKEQ. V shed 4 bases and J 5 bases; nucleotides not matched to a gene: 12.

The chain joins TRBV16 to TRBJ2-1; unclear D gene. There are 13 residues in the CDR3. V gave up 0 bases and J gave up 5 bases, with 5 bases separating them. Germline V CDR1 and CDR2: KGHSY, FQNENV. CDR3 bases: TGTGCCAGCAGCCAATCCCGGGACAATGAGCAGTTCTTC. Its translation: CASSQSRDNEQFF.

The V and J genes are TRBV5-6 and TRBJ2-2; D is ambiguous. The V gene's germline CDR1 is SGHDT and CDR2 YYEEEE. Trimming removed 0 bases at V and 7 bases at J, with 13 bases between. The CDR3 consists of 15 residues. This CDR3 is CASSLEGLGIGELFF. The CDR3 bases are TGTGCCAGCAGCTTGGAAGGGCTGGGAATCGGGGAGCTGTTTTTT.